The present entry profiles one T cell receptor (beta chain) with its context. The length of the CDR3 is 14 residues. V lost 5 bases and J 8 bases, leaving 18 bases between the germline ends. The sample belongs to a study of T-cell reconstitution after alpha-beta-depleted transplantation in children. Unique molecular identifiers were incorporated during preparation of the TCRbeta library. One entry per CDR3 protein results from TCRdb running MiXCR on the PCR reads. Among 500,000 or so distinct CDR3 sequences listed, 32% were seen once. This TCR derives from a human donor who donated a stem cell graft to a child with aplastic anemia. The specimen comprised PBMCs from the stem cell graft donor, sampled from the stem cell graft. The chain is built from TRBV12-3 or TRBV12-4 and TRBJ1-2; D ambiguous. The CDR3 spells CASSPNGEGRGYTF. CDR3 coding DNA: TGTGCCAGCAGTCCCAACGGGGAGGGTCGGGGCTACACCTTC.